The present TCR beta chain was sequenced within a study of CD8+ T cells in alopecia areata. Study-level information: The study gave tofacitinib for 6 to 18 months, then 6 months off drug. Broader study findings: Normal skin contains resident alphabeta T cells, and these are also sequenced in scalp samples.

Sequencing used cDNA as its template, made by extracting RNA and reverse transcribing it. Produced via immunoSEQ multiplex PCR; TCRdb's table is partial and in-frame only. The sample lists about 150,000 clones; 47% were seen once. This clone appeared a few times. No antigen is known for it. The clonotype comes from a human donor with alopecia areata. The sample consisted of CD4+ T cells sorted from blood.

In DNA, the CDR3 is TGCGCCAGCAGCTTGGCCCCAGCGGACAGGGGGACTAGCGGGAAGAGGTACGAGCAGTACTTC. Its translation is CASSLAPADRGTSGKRYEQYF. The chain carries TRBV5-1 and TRBJ2-7; 13 nucleotides match TRBD2. From germline, CDR1 is SGHRS and CDR2 YFSETQ. J lost 4 bases, V lost 0 bases, and 19 bases had no gene match. The CDR3 covers 21 residues.